The entry below describes one TCR beta chain. This sample is drawn from a study of blood T cell repertoires in COVID-19. At the level of the study: Sites in the United States, Italy and Spain provided acute and convalescent COVID-19 samples. Sample material is recorded as cDNA or gDNA derived from T cells, B-cell-depleted T cells, or PBMCs.

Original methodology: Amplifying reference gene primers gave estimates of nucleated cell counts. Using immunoSEQ multiplex PCR, the repertoire was profiled, and TCRdb retains in-frame clones only, with some absent. V and J calls and clone size are as listed in that table; D and trimming were resolved from the DNA. The table records about 120,000 clones, approximately 65% of them present only once. CDR3 length equals 15 residues. Germline CDR1 is SGHDT and CDR2 is YYEEEE. V lost 5 bases, J lost 0 bases, and 1 base stayed unmatched. This receptor was identified in a woman aged 55 to 70 with acute or convalescent COVID-19. Sequences were obtained from peripheral blood. The chain combines TRBV5-6 with TRBJ2-4; 11 bases are a match to TRBD2. The CDR3 nucleotides read TGTGCCAGCAGTCTAGCGGGGGGAGCCAAAAACATTCAGTACTTC. Protein sequence: CASSLAGGAKNIQYF.